The T cell receptor (beta chain) described here comes from a study of vaccination effects on CD4 cells after COVID-19 (dated by TCRdb to about 2022). Notes on the research overall: In the ViraFEST assay, PBMC were stimulated with viral peptide pools, and TCR sequencing was then used to find antigen-specific CD4+ T cell clonotypes based on their expansion. A total of approximately 9 COVID-19 convalescent patients and a few SARS-CoV-2-naive healthy vaccine recipients were included in the full study. SARS-CoV-2 spike-specific CD4+ TCR repertoires were compared before and after mRNA vaccination in COVID-19 convalescent patients and in infection-naive vaccine recipients. Across the study, the median time from the second dose to post-vaccine sampling was 72 days (range 14 to 241). Each well held around 1.9 million PBMC cultured in IMDM containing approximately 5.2% human AB serum, 8.5 to 10 IU/ml IL-2 and gentamicin, along with about 10 ug/ml peptides. In the study, cultures from other donors were sequenced using the Oncomine TCR Beta short-read assay on an Illumina iSeq 100. The research as a whole found: At late post-vaccination timepoints, both infection-induced and vaccine-induced clones showed marked clonal contraction, consistent with waning T cell responses. The study was limited by a small number of convalescent patients, and early post-infection timepoints were lacking. Among healthy vaccine recipients, nearly all vaccine-induced clones were SARS-CoV-2 mono-reactive, and only 1 of 255 was cross-reactive with common cold coronaviruses.

A remark on this clone: The antigen this receptor binds is unknown. One base away there is no much larger clone; base qualities are not given.

The protocol used for the library was the immunoSEQ multiplex PCR assay. DNA from the CD4+ T cells that had been cultured and isolated underwent TCR beta CDR3 sequencing. Per the authors' processing: The analysis removed non-productive TCR sequences, trimmed reads to the CDR3 region, and retained only CDR3s that were 7 or more amino acids long. The MANAFEST web app was used to pick out antigen-specific clonotypes by comparing their expansion in peptide wells with that in reference cultures. Positive clones required FDR<0.05 expansion versus reference and all other wells, odds ratio above 5, and frequency above 0.1% in two replicate wells. Cross-reactive clonotypes were defined as significantly expanded in SARS-CoV-2 spike wells and in at least one common cold coronavirus spike condition. Levenshtein distance calculated with the stringdist R package was used to assess CDR3 similarity, and unrooted trees were constructed with ape in R 3.6.1. TCRdb took this table from immuneACCESS and kept in-frame rearrangements with V and J called. Such tables lack part of the clones; where checked against another copy, unresolved V genes explain under half of the gap, and the rest is unexplained. That table is the source of V, J and clone size, and D and trimming were worked out from the DNA. This sample is represented by some 60,000 clones; 78% of them were singletons. The ten most abundant clones make up 4.3% of the sample.

After less than 13 days of culture, CD4+ T cells were isolated with the EasySep CD4+ T cell isolation kit. Two doses of either the BNT162b2 or the mRNA-1273 mRNA SARS-CoV-2 vaccine were administered to participants. The absence of prior SARS-CoV-2 infection in healthy vaccine recipients was confirmed by negative nucleocapsid antibodies before and after vaccination. On days 3 and 7, half of the culture medium was replaced with fresh IL-2-containing medium. Unless noted otherwise, every peptide stimulation condition was grown in triplicate wells. PBMC were separated from whole blood using Ficoll-Paque Plus gradient centrifugation and were then either cryopreserved at -140C or used fresh. The QIAamp micro DNA kit was used to extract genomic DNA from the cultured CD4+ T cells. Its CDR3 holds 15 amino acids, cysteine through phenylalanine. Of all the DNA, just the CDR3 is kept, 45 bases in frame from base 1. Germline trimming: 3 bases from V, 6 bases from J; junction bases outside gene matches: 11. CDR1 SGDLS and CDR2 YYNGEE were looked up in the germline V gene.

This specimen was CD4+ T cells from PBMCs cultured without peptide, taken after COVID-19 vaccination. The sequence joins TRBV9 to TRBJ1-2; TRBD1 fits 7 bases in the junction. The TCR comes from a human donor who received a COVID-19 vaccine. The DNA sequence follows: TGTGCCAGCAGCGCCGGGACAGATCCACGCCATGGCTACACCTTC. Translated, it gives CASSAGTDPRHGYTF.